This note documents a single T cell receptor (beta chain) sequence. Its antigen is as yet unknown. This specimen belongs to a study of T cell responses to AZD1222 COVID-19 vaccine. Germline V CDR1 and CDR2: MDHEN, SYDVKM. The CDR3 runs 12 residues. Trimming took 8 bases from V and 4 from J, leaving 9 bases between them. Repertoires were generated with immunoSEQ multiplex PCR, while TCRdb's copy carries only in-frame clones and drops some. The data hold about 92,000 clones, with roughly 88% observed a single time. Study conclusions and caveats: Reportedly, close to half of spike-specific TCRs are directed against unmutated variant regions.

The rearrangement joins TRBV28 to TRBJ1-5; weak D call: TRBD1 (5 bases). The origin of this receptor is an adult in good health. The material sequenced was peripheral blood, taken on day 0 of AZD1222 vaccination. CDR3 amino acids: CASRDQNQPQHF. The CDR3 nucleotides read TGTGCCAGCCGGGACCAGAATCAGCCCCAGCATTTT.